What follows are 3 T cell receptor beta chains derived from one specimen sequenced in a study of blood T cell repertoires in COVID-19. Here immunoSEQ multiplex PCR was the method, and the copy in TCRdb shows in-frame clones only, minus some. This sample yields fewer than 200,000 clones, of which approximately 85% are seen a single time; around 5% belongs to the top ten. Input material: peripheral blood. The source of these receptors is a woman aged 45-59 years with COVID-19, enrolled during active disease.

This chain uses TRBV5-4 with TRBJ2-3; TRBD1 aligns across 7 bases. The CDR3 spans 17 residues. V shed 2 bases, J shed 2 bases, and the junction held 11 bases outside the gene matches. From germline, CDR1 is SGHNT and CDR2 YYREEE (reference sequence). The CDR3 loop reads CASSLNPTGSSTDTQYF. CDR3 DNA sequence: TGTGCCAGCAGCTTAAATCCGACAGGGTCTTCCACAGATACGCAGTATTTT.

This clone was found once. The chain links TRBV5-4 to TRBJ2-7; 10 bases map to TRBD2. The CDR3 spans 14 residues. V gave up 3 bases and J gave up 3 bases; unmatched junction bases: 3. Looked up from germline, CDR1 is SGHNT and CDR2 is YYREEE (reference sequence). The CDR3 loop reads CASSSIAGGYEQYF. The CDR3 nucleotides read TGTGCCAGCAGCTCAATAGCGGGGGGCTACGAGCAGTACTTC.

The chain carries TRBV10-2 and TRBJ2-5; tentatively, D is TRBD1 (6 bases). The germline gives CDR1 WSHSY, CDR2 SAAADI. The ends were cut back, 3 bases at V and 1 base at J, with 9 bases in the middle. The CDR3 contains 14 residues. This CDR3 reads CASSDRGPQETQYF. The DNA of the CDR3 is TGCGCCAGCAGTGACAGGGGCCCCCAAGAGACCCAGTACTTC.